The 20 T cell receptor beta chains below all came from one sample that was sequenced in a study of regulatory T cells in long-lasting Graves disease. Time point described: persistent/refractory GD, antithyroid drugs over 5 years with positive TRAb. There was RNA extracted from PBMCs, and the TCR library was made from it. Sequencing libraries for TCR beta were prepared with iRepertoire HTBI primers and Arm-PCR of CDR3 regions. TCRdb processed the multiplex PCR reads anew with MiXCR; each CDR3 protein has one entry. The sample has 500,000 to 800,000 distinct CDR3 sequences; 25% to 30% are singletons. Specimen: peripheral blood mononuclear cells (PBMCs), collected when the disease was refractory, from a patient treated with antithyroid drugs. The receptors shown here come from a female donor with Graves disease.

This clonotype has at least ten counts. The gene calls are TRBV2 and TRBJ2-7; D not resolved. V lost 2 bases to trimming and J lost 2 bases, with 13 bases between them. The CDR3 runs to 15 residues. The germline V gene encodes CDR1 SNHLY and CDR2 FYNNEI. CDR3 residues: CASSERAPFTYEQYF. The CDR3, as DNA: TGTGCCAGCAGTGAAAGGGCACCTTTCACCTACGAGCAGTACTTC. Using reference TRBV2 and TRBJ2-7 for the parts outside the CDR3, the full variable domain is EPEVTQTPSHQVTQMGQEVILRCVPISNHLYFYWYRQILGQKVEFLVSFYNNEISEKSEIFDDQFSVERPDGSNFTLKIRSTKLEDSAMYFCASSERAPFTYEQYFGPGTRLTVT.

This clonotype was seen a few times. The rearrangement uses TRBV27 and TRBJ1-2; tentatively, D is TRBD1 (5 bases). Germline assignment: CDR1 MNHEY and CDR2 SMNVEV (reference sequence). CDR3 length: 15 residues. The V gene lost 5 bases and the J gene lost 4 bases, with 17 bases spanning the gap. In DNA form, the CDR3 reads TGTGCCAGCAGTCGGGCAGGGCCATCCTTCTATGGCTACACCTTC. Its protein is CASSRAGPSFYGYTF.

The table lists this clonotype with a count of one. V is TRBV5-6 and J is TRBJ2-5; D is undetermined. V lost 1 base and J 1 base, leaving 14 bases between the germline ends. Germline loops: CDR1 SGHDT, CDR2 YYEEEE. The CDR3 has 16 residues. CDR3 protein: CASSLSYGRTQETQYF. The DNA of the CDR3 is TGTGCCAGCAGCTTGTCCTACGGACGGACCCAAGAGACCCAGTACTTC.

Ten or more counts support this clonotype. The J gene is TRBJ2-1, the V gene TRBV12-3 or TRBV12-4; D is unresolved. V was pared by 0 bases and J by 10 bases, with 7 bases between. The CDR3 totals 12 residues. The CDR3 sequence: CASSLAKGEQFF. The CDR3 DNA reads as TGTGCCAGCAGTTTAGCGAAAGGGGAGCAGTTCTTC.

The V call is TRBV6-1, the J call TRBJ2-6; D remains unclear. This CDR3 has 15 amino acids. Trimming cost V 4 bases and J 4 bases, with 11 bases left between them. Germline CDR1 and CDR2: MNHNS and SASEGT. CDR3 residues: CASSGGSSGANVLTF. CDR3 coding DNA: TGTGCCAGCAGTGGCGGCTCATCCGGGGCCAACGTCCTGACTTTC.

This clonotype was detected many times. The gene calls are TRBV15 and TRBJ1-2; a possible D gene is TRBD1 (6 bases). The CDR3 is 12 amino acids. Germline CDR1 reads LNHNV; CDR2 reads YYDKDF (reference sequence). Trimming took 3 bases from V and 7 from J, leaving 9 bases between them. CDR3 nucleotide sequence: TGTGCCACCAGCAGTGAGGGGGTTGGCTACACCTTC. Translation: CATSSEGVGYTF.

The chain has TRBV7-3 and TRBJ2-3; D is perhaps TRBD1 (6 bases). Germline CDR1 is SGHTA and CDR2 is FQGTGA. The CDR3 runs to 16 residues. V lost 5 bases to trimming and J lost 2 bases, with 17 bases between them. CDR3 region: CASSPQGLEPTDTQYF. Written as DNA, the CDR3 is TGTGCCAGCAGCCCACAGGGTCTCGAACCCACAGATACGCAGTATTTT. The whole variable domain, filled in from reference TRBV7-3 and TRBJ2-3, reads GAGVSQTPSNKVTEKGKYVELRCDPISGHTALYWYRQSLGQGPEFLIYFQGTGAADDSGLPNDRFFAVRPEGSVSTLKIQRTERGDSAVYLCASSPQGLEPTDTQYFGPGTRLTVL.

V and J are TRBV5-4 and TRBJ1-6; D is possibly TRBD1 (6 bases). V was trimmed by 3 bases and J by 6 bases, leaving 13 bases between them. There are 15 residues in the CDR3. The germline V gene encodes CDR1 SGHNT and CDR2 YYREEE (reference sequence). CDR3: CASSSLQGTNSPLHF. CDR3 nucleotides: TGTGCCAGCAGCTCGCTACAGGGAACTAATTCACCCCTCCACTTT.

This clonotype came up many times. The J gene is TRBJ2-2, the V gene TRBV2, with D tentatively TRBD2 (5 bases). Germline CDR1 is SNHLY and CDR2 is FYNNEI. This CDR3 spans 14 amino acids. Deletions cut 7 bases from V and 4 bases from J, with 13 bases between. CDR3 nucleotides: TGTGCCAGCAAGCAGGACTCGAGCACCGGGGAGCTGTTTTTT. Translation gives CASKQDSSTGELFF.

CDR3 in amino acids: CSASDPSGSTIETQYF. CDR3 nucleotides: TGCAGTGCTAGTGATCCCAGCGGGAGCACCATAGAGACCCAGTACTTC. This sequence joins TRBV20-1 and TRBJ2-5; 8 positions agree with TRBD2. The V and J ends lost 3 bases and 4 bases, in that order; junction bases with no gene match: 13. CDR1 and CDR2 from the germline V gene are DFQATT and SNEGSKA (reference sequence). The CDR3 sequence is 16 residues long.

CDR3 amino acids: CSASRGTQYF. Here the CDR3 DNA reads TGCAGTGCTAGTCGTGGGACCCAGTACTTC. The chain carries TRBV20-1 and TRBJ2-5; D is unclear. V shed 3 bases and J shed 7 bases, with 6 bases lying between them. This CDR3 contains 10 residues. CDR1 is DFQATT, CDR2 SNEGSKA, per germline (reference sequence).

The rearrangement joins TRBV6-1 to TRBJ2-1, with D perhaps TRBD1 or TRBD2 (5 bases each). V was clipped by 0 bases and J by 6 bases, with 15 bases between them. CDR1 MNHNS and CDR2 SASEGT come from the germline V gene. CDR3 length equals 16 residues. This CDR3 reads CASSEASQGPGNEQFF. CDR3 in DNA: TGTGCCAGCAGTGAAGCATCCCAGGGACCAGGCAATGAGCAGTTCTTC.

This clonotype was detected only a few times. CDR3 nucleotides: TGCAGCGTTGCCGGGACAGGGTTTGGCTACACCTTC. Translation: CSVAGTGFGYTF. The rearrangement uses TRBV29-1 and TRBJ1-2; 9 bases match TRBD1. This CDR3 is 12 amino acids long. Germline V lookup: CDR1 SQVTM, CDR2 ANQGSEA. V lost 4 bases and J lost 7; bases outside the gene matches: 4.

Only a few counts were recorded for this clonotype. CDR3 loop: CASSTPGGMRSPLHF. Here the CDR3 DNA reads TGTGCCAGCAGTACGCCAGGGGGTATGAGGTCACCCCTCCACTTT. The chain combines TRBV28 with TRBJ1-6, with 7 positions matching TRBD1. Germline values: CDR1 MDHEN, CDR2 SYDVKM. The CDR3 contains 15 residues. V shed 5 bases and J 10 bases; nucleotides not matched to a gene: 11.

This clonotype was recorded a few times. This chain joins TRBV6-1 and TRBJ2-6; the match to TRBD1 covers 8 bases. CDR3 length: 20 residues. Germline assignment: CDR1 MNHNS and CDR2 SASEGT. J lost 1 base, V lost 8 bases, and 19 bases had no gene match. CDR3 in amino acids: CASSRTGSVSLASGANVLTF. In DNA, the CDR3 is TGTGCCAGCTCAAGGACAGGGAGTGTATCGCTGGCGTCTGGGGCCAACGTCCTGACTTTC.

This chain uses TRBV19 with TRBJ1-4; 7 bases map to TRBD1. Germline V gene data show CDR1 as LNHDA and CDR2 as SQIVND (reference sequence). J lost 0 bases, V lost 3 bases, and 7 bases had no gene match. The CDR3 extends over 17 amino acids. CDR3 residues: CASSMDRIGATNEKLFF. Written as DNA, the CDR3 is TGTGCCAGTAGTATGGACAGGATCGGGGCAACTAATGAAAAACTGTTTTTT.

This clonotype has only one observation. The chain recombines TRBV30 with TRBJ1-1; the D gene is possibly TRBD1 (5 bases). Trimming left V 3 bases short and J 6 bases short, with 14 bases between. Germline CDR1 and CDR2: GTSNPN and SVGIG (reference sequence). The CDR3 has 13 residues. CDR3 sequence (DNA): TGTGCCTGGAGCGTAAGTTCAGGGTCTGAAGCTTTCTTT. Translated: CAWSVSSGSEAFF.

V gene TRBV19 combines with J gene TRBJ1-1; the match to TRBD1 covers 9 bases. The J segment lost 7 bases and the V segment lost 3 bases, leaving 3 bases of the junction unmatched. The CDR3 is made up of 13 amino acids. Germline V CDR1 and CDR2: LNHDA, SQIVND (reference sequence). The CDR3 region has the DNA TGTGCCAGTAGTATTACGGACAGGGGTGAAGCTTTCTTT. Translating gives CASSITDRGEAFF.

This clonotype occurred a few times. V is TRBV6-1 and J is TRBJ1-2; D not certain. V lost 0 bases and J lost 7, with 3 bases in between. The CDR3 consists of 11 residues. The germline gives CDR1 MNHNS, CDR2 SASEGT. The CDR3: CASSEASGYTF. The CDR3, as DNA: TGTGCCAGCAGTGAAGCCAGTGGCTACACCTTC.

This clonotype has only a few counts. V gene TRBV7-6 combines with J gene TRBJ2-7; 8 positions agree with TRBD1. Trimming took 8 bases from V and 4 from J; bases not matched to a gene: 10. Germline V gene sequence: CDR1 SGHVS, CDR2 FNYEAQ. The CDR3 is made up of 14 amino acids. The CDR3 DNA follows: TGTGCCAGCGGCTCCCATAACAGGGGGTACGAGCAGTACTTC. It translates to CASGSHNRGYEQYF.